These 14 T cell receptor beta chains were sequenced from one sample in a study of OX40 agonist ivuxolimab in advanced cancers. Some clones are missing from TCRdb's copy, which holds only in-frame ones; the method was immunoSEQ multiplex PCR. Here the sample spans around 70,000 clones, 85% to 90% being singletons. Sequenced material: CD4+ or CD8+ T cells sorted from blood, taken in a trial of the OX40 agonist ivuxolimab. These receptors all stem from an adult with an advanced solid tumor such as melanoma, head and neck, liver or kidney cancer.

The rearrangement links TRBV5-1 to TRBJ1-6; no firm D call. The V and J ends lost 0 bases and 7 bases respectively, with 8 bases between them. There are 14 residues in the CDR3. From germline, CDR1 is SGHRS and CDR2 YFSETQ. CDR3: CASSLGTRNSPLHF. In DNA, the CDR3 is TGCGCCAGCAGCTTGGGTACGAGAAATTCACCCCTCCACTTT.

J is TRBJ2-7 and V is TRBV5-8; a possible D gene is TRBD2 (5 bases). Germline V gene sequence: CDR1 SGHTS, CDR2 YDEGEE. Trimming pared 4 bases from V and 2 bases from J, leaving 19 bases between. The CDR3 consists of 16 residues. In nucleotides, the CDR3 is TGTGCCAGCAGCCTCGGACTGATACCCGGGGCCTACGAGCAGTACTTC. Amino acids: CASSLGLIPGAYEQYF.

This chain links TRBV7-3 with TRBJ2-2; D gene unclear. The CDR3 runs 11 residues. Deletions cut 3 bases from V and 7 bases from J, with 3 bases between. Germline V CDR1 and CDR2: SGHTA, FQGTGA. The CDR3 DNA is TGTGCCAGCAGCTTTGGCGGGGAGCTGTTTTTT. Its translation is CASSFGGELFF.

The rearrangement links TRBV28 to TRBJ1-6; unclear D gene. This CDR3 spans 12 amino acids. Trimming left V 9 bases short and J 7 bases short, with 10 bases between. Germline CDR1 and CDR2: MDHEN and SYDVKM. CDR3 DNA sequence: TGTGCCAGTGGGGTTTCGAATTCACCCCTCCACTTT. Its protein product is CASGVSNSPLHF. Full variable domain (outside the CDR3, taken from reference TRBV28 and TRBJ1-6): DVKVTQSSRYLVKRTGEKVFLECVQDMDHENMFWYRQDPGLGLRLIYFSYDVKMKEKGDIPEGYSVSREKKERFSLILESASTNQTSMYLCASGVSNSPLHFGNGTRLTVT.

This rearrangement joins TRBV4-1 to TRBJ2-4; 12 bases fit TRBD2. CDR1 is MGHRA and CDR2 is YSYEKL in the germline V gene. The junction had 9 bases not matched to a gene; V was cut back by 2 bases and J by 1 base. The CDR3 has 19 amino acids. The CDR3 bases are TGCGCCAGCAGCCAACGGGCTAGCGGGGGGGGTTGGGCCAAAAACATTCAGTACTTC. Amino acid sequence: CASSQRASGGGWAKNIQYF.

The chain joins TRBV7-2 to TRBJ1-2, with no clear D. V was pared by 1 base and J by 8 bases, with 11 bases between. There are 13 residues in the CDR3. CDR1 is SGHTA and CDR2 is FQGNSA in the germline V gene. CDR3 in amino acids: CASSLGRKDGYTF. CDR3 nucleotide sequence: TGTGCCAGCAGCTTAGGGCGAAAGGACGGCTACACCTTC. Full variable domain (rest looked up from reference TRBV7-2 and TRBJ1-2): GAGVSQSPSNKVTEKGKDVELRCDPISGHTALYWYRQSLGQGLEFLIYFQGNSAPDKSGLPSDRFSAERTGGSVSTLTIQRTQQEDSAVYLCASSLGRKDGYTFGSGTRLTVV.

The rearrangement links TRBV4-2 to TRBJ1-1, with TRBD1 identical over 7 bases. Per the germline V gene, CDR1 is LGHNA and CDR2 is YNFKEQ. V gave up 0 bases and J gave up 11 bases; unmatched junction bases: 9. CDR3 size: 14 residues. CDR3 in DNA: TGTGCCAGCAGCCAAGATGGGGGGCCAGGGGGGGCTTTCTTT. This codes for CASSQDGGPGGAFF.

The V and J genes are TRBV14 and TRBJ2-5; D may be TRBD2 (6 bases). This CDR3 comprises 16 residues. The V gene lost 0 bases and the J gene lost 1 base, with 12 bases spanning the gap. The germline V gene encodes CDR1 SGHDN and CDR2 FVKESK. This CDR3 reads CASSQDRGSTQETQYF. CDR3 nucleotide sequence: TGTGCCAGCAGCCAAGATCGGGGGTCTACCCAAGAGACCCAGTACTTC. Full variable domain (remainder filled in from reference TRBV14 and TRBJ2-5): EAGVTQFPSHSVIEKGQTVTLRCDPISGHDNLYWYRRVMGKEIKFLLHFVKESKQDESGMPNNRFLAERTGGTYSTLKVQPAELEDSGVYFCASSQDRGSTQETQYFGPGTRLLVL.

V and J are TRBV28 and TRBJ1-1; 9 bases are shared with TRBD1. The germline V gene has CDR1 MDHEN and CDR2 SYDVKM. The junction had 13 bases not matched to a gene; V was cut back by 6 bases and J by 8 bases. CDR3 length equals 15 residues. The CDR3 protein is CASSSGGTGRTEAFF. The CDR3 DNA follows: TGTGCCAGCAGCTCTGGCGGGACAGGGCGCACGGAAGCTTTCTTT.

V and J are TRBV5-1 and TRBJ2-5; 10 positions match TRBD1. The CDR3 has 13 residues. Germline V gene sequence: CDR1 SGHRS, CDR2 YFSETQ. With 3 bases clipped from V and 5 bases from J, the junction kept 1 base outside the gene matches. The CDR3 DNA is TGCGCCAGCAGCTCGGACAGGGGGGAGACCCAGTACTTC. This gives the protein CASSSDRGETQYF.

The V and J genes are TRBV4-2 and TRBJ2-7, with 8 bases identical to TRBD2. There are 15 residues in the CDR3. Losses at the gene ends were 2 bases for V and 3 bases for J; bases not matched to a gene: 6. CDR1 and CDR2 (germline): LGHNA, YNFKEQ. The CDR3 bases are TGTGCCAGCAGCCAAAGTTCGGGGGGGATCTACGAGCAGTACTTC. This codes for CASSQSSGGIYEQYF.

The V and J genes are TRBV5-6 and TRBJ2-7; 7 bases map to TRBD1. CDR1 is SGHDT and CDR2 is YYEEEE in the germline V gene. J was trimmed by 2 bases and V by 0 bases; bases with no gene match: 8. This CDR3 is 16 amino acids long. For the CDR3, the DNA is TGTGCCAGCAGCTTGGGGGACCGGGACAGCACCTACGAGCAGTACTTC. This translates into CASSLGDRDSTYEQYF.

This clone was detected only once. Germline and junction disagree at one end, which may indicate a read error. This sample also contains other DNA sequences that code for the same CDR3. V and J are TRBV19 and TRBJ1-2; 7 bases agree with TRBD1. The CDR3 has 14 residues. Germline values: CDR1 LNHDA, CDR2 SQIVND (reference sequence). Here the CDR3 reads CASSISAGGYGYTF. CDR3 DNA sequence: TGCGCCAGTAGTATTTCCGCAGGGGGCTATGGCTACACCTTC.

V and J are TRBV2 and TRBJ2-1, with a possible D match to TRBD2 (5 bases). This CDR3 contains 13 residues. Trimming took 7 bases from V and 10 from J, leaving 17 bases between them. Germline loops: CDR1 SNHLY, CDR2 FYNNEI. CDR3: CASTSRTYSEQFF. As DNA, the CDR3 is TGTGCCAGCACTAGCCGGACCTACTCCGAGCAGTTCTTC. The variable domain in full, with the rest retrieved from reference TRBV2 and TRBJ2-1, is EPEVTQTPSHQVTQMGQEVILRCVPISNHLYFYWYRQILGQKVEFLVSFYNNEISEKSEIFDDQFSVERPDGSNFTLKIRSTKLEDSAMYFCASTSRTYSEQFFGPGTRLTVL.